This TCR beta chain was sequenced for a study of shared clonotypes between healthy human individuals (dated by TCRdb to the early 2020s). Background for the entire study: The cohort comprised a couple of women and a few men aged 18 to 49 years. To increase sequencing depth and limit assay-specific biases, TCR repertoire library preparation and sequencing were carried out by different laboratories using diverse techniques. Per donor, leukapheresis produced somewhere between about 0.94 and 8.9 billion PBMCs. For each donor, three plates each were used for CD4 naive and CD4 memory, two plates were used for CD8 naive, and one plate was used for CD8 memory. To estimate repertoire size and how much clonotype sharing occurs between individuals, the study deeply sequenced the blood TCR repertoires of about five healthy adults.

As regards this clone: What this receptor recognizes is not known. Base qualities are not at hand, and no much larger clone is one base apart.

V is clipped by 6 bases and J by 0 bases, and the sequence between their germline boundaries is 12 bases long. CDR1 and CDR2, looked up from the germline V gene (reference sequence), are LNHDA and SQIVND. The CDR3 runs 14 residues from the cysteine to the phenylalanine. Here the CDR3 DNA is all that survives: 42 bases in frame from base 1. Healthy HIV-negative adults with no recently reported acute infections or vaccinations were included as donors. Every donor was a Caucasian adult living in Nashville, Tennessee, USA. CD4+ T cells were enriched by magnetic negative selection; naive cells were then positively selected on CD45RA, and the negative fraction formed the memory subset. After blood collection by leukapheresis, PBMCs were isolated using Ficoll-Histopaque density gradient centrifugation and then cryopreserved in the vapor phase of liquid nitrogen. Purity and quantity of every magnetically sorted T cell population were checked by analytical flow cytometry. From each sorted fraction, genomic DNA was isolated and quantified by UV absorbance on a Nanodrop 2000c.

Using the deep immunoSEQ assay, TCR CDR3 regions were amplified from genomic DNA by multiplex PCR. For each cell subset, the extracted genomic DNA was distributed evenly across all wells of several immunoSEQ 96-well plates, and each plate served as one replicate. For sorted subsets, approximately 210 ng genomic DNA, equal to tens of thousands of T cell genomes, was loaded into each replicate PCR. The purified libraries were quantified using a Qubit 3.0 fluorometer, sized with a Bioanalyzer 2100, and then quantified again using the KAPA Library Quantification kit. Every immunoSEQ 96-well plate was sequenced on a separate single-read 150-cycle Illumina NextSeq 550 flow cell. The paper's data handling went like this. Because only junctional sequences without quality scores were contained in the immunoSEQ output, filtering matching that applied to full-length reads could not be performed. Sequences were annotated with PyIR, a Python wrapper for IgBLAST v1.9, using IMGT germline references to assign V/J genes and CDR3. Reads were filtered out if the reads had weak V/J assignments (E-value above 1e-6), no CDR3, stop codons, out-of-frame junctions, or ambiguous translated residues. V3J clonotypes were defined as sequences sharing the same inferred V gene, J gene, and CDR3 amino acid sequence. To compute the percentage overlap between repertoires, the number of shared unique clonotypes was divided by the size of the smaller repertoire. Repertoire richness was assessed with RTK rarefaction, the Chao1 estimator, and Recon v2.1 estimates of unobserved clonotypes. For all TCRbeta clonotypes obtained by the gDNA method from a few donors, generation probabilities were computed with OLGA. In TCRdb, the immuneACCESS table is reduced to in-frame sequences with V and J assigned. These tables do not hold every clone; where another copy was compared, an unresolved V gene accounts for under half, and the others remain unexplained. From that table come the V and J calls and clone size; the DNA was used to work out D and trimming. The sample has millions of clones on record, 85% to 95% of them singletons. The biggest ten clones account for about 0.13% of the sample.

General study outcomes and caveats: Compared with non-shared clonotypes, clonotypes shared by all four sorted-subset donors had higher generation probabilities. Because the study included only a small number of donors, the genetic and exposure-history diversity represented was limited. Rarefaction of sorted-subset datasets indicated incomplete sequencing despite the large sequencing depth. Based on pairwise subsampling, the degree of clonotype sharing among donors was expected to be affected by sequencing depth. Sharing across a handful of donors was observed for about 5% of naive CD4, under 4% of naive CD8, over 2% of memory CD4, and about 0.39% of memory CD8 clonotypes. Larger estimated clonotype richness was generally found for naive subsets than for memory subsets. Sampling was limited to blood, and TCR repertoires in tissue likely differ from TCR repertoires in blood.

The sequence links TRBV19 to TRBJ2-7; the D gene is unclear. The source is a man younger than 35 in good health. Sequencing was carried out using naive CD4+ T cells sorted from blood. Explained via the paper, the cell subset or site label denotes: CD45RA+ positively selected. The DNA is as follows: TGTGCCAGTAGGCAGACCAGGACCTCCTACGAGCAGTACTTC. This encodes CASRQTRTSYEQYF.